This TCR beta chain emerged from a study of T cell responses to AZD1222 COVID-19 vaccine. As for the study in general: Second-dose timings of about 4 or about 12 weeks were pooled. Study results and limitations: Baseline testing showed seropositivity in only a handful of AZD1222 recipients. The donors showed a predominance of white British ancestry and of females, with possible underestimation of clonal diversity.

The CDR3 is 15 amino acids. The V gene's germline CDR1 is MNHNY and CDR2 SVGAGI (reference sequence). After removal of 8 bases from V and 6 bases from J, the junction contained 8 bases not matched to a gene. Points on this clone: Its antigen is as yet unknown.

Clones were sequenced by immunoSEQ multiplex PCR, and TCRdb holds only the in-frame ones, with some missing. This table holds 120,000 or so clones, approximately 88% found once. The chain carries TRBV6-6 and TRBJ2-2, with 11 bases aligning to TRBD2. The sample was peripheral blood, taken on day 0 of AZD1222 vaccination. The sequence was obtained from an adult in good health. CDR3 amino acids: CASEISGGASGELFF. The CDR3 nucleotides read TGTGCCAGCGAAATTAGCGGGGGGGCCTCCGGGGAGCTGTTTTTT.